This is a list of T cell receptor beta chains from one sample in a study of cytomegalovirus exposure and HLA in healthy donors. The data were produced by immunoSEQ multiplex PCR, yet TCRdb's version contains in-frame clones alone and is incomplete. The repertoire holds 100,000 to 150,000 clones, with around 82% as singletons. The sample taken for sequencing was PBMCs. The receptors originated from a man aged 25-45 years in good health and CMV-seropositive. Each CDR3 is given with its conserved first and last residue. D genes are given only for firm matches. Size is omitted from some rows. Given values are once, few, many or a class for expanded clones.

cdr3_aa cdr3_nt j_call v_call d_call clone_size
CASSSTGFHEQYF TGTGCCAGCAGTTCGACAGGGTTCCACGAGCAGTACTTC TRBJ2-7 TRBV28 TRBD1 few
CASTLWERVNEQYF TGTGCCAGCACCTTGTGGGAGAGGGTCAACGAGCAGTACTTC TRBJ2-7 TRBV21-1 . .
CASSQVRGGLYGYTF TGTGCCAGCAGCCAAGTCCGGGGTGGCCTATATGGCTACACCTTC TRBJ1-2 TRBV14 . few
CARRDTGNYGYTF TGTGCCAGACGGGACACGGGGAACTATGGCTACACCTTC TRBJ1-2 TRBV6-1 . .
CATSRDRGNYEQYF TGTGCCACCAGCAGAGACAGGGGTAACTACGAGCAGTACTTC TRBJ2-7 TRBV15 . .
CASSPKGDSTDTQYF TGTGCCAGCAGTCCGAAGGGGGATAGCACAGATACGCAGTATTTT TRBJ2-3 TRBV28 . .
CASSLRPGGSYEQYF TGTGCCAGCAGCTTACGGCCAGGGGGCTCGTACGAGCAGTACTTC TRBJ2-7 TRBV7-9 TRBD1 .
CASSVAPGHEQFF TGCGCCAGCAGTGTAGCCCCGGGTCATGAGCAGTTCTTC TRBJ2-1 TRBV10-1 . .
CASTVDFSGSRGDTQYF TGTGCCAGCACGGTGGACTTTAGCGGGAGTCGGGGGGATACGCAGTATTTT TRBJ2-3 TRBV28 TRBD2 .
CASSISTSNYGYTF TGTGCCAGCAGCATCTCGACAAGTAACTATGGCTACACCTTC TRBJ1-2 TRBV28 . once
CASSSPELAGVGTTDTQYF TGTGCCAGCAGTAGCCCGGAACTAGCGGGAGTGGGAACCACAGATACGCAGTATTTT TRBJ2-3 TRBV27 TRBD2 .
CASSFSTGGTGNTIYF TGTGCCAGCTCATTCTCAACGGGGGGAACTGGAAACACCATATATTTT TRBJ1-3 TRBV18 . .
CASSPLAGDGIAEAFF TGTGCCAGCAGCCCTCTGGCGGGCGATGGGATCGCTGAAGCTTTCTTT TRBJ1-1 TRBV27 . .
CASSISGGFGYTF TGTGCCAGTAGTATTTCAGGGGGATTTGGCTACACCTTC TRBJ1-2 TRBV19 TRBD1 .
CASSQQRTGERGYTF TGTGCCAGCAGCCAACAAAGGACAGGGGAGCGTGGCTACACCTTC TRBJ1-2 TRBV5-6 TRBD1 .
CASSDSQYRGTQPQHF TGTGCCAGCAGTGACAGTCAGTACAGGGGAACTCAGCCCCAGCATTTT TRBJ1-5 TRBV25-1 TRBD1 .
CSVVIYEQYF TGCAGCGTTGTAATCTACGAGCAGTACTTC TRBJ2-7 TRBV29-1 . .
CASSPDRRNTIYF TGTGCCAGCAGCCCGGACAGGAGAAACACCATATATTTT TRBJ1-3 TRBV7-2 TRBD1 .
CASSPPVRGGYGYTF TGTGCCAGCAGTCCCCCAGTGAGAGGTGGCTATGGCTACACCTTC TRBJ1-2 TRBV28 . once
CASSLAGQGEKLFF TGTGCCAGCAGCTTGGCAGGGCAAGGTGAAAAACTGTTTTTT TRBJ1-4 TRBV5-8 . .
CASSRRRGSGTEAFF TGTGCCAGCAGCCGGCGGAGGGGATCAGGCACTGAAGCTTTCTTT TRBJ1-1 TRBV5-4 . .
CASSLIRNYGYTF TGCGCCAGCAGCTTAATACGGAACTATGGCTACACCTTC TRBJ1-2 TRBV5-1 . .
CASSLPGGAGGNEKLFF TGTGCCAGCAGCCTCCCCGGCGGGGCGGGAGGTAATGAAAAACTGTTTTTT TRBJ1-4 TRBV9 . .
CASSRPASGRNEQYF TGTGCCAGCAGCCGACCGGCTAGCGGGAGGAACGAGCAGTACTTC TRBJ2-7 TRBV7-8 TRBD2 .
CASTGGRLAGTDTQYF TGTGCCAGCACCGGGGGGCGACTAGCGGGAACAGATACGCAGTATTTT TRBJ2-3 TRBV11-2 TRBD2 .
CASSPRARGTDTQYF TGTGCCAGCAGTCCCAGGGCCAGGGGCACAGATACGCAGTATTTT TRBJ2-3 TRBV27 . .
CASSWDRGLSSYEQYF TGTGCCAGCAGCTGGGACAGGGGGCTGTCCTCCTACGAGCAGTACTTC TRBJ2-7 TRBV5-4 TRBD1 .
CAWGVTGFRHF TGTGCCTGGGGAGTTACAGGGTTCCGGCATTTT TRBJ1-5 TRBV30 . .